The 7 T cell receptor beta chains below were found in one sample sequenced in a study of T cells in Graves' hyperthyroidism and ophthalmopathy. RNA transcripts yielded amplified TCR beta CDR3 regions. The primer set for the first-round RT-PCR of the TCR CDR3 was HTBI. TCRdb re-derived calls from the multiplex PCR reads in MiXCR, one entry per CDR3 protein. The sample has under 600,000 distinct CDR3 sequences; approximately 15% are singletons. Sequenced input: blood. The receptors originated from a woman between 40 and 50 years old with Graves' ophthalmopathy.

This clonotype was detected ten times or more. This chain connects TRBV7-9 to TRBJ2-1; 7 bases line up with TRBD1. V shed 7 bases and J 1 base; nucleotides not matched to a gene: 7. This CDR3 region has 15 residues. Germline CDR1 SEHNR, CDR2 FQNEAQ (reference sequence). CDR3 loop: CASTPDRVSYNEQFF. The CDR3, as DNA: TGTGCCAGCACCCCAGACAGGGTATCCTACAATGAGCAGTTCTTC.

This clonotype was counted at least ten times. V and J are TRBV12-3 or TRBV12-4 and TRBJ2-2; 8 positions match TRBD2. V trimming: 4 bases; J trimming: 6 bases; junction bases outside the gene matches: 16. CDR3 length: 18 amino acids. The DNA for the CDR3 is TGTGCCAGCAGTTCAAGGGCTAGTGGGCGGGAGGCGGCCGGGGAGCTGTTTTTT. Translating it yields CASSSRASGREAAGELFF.

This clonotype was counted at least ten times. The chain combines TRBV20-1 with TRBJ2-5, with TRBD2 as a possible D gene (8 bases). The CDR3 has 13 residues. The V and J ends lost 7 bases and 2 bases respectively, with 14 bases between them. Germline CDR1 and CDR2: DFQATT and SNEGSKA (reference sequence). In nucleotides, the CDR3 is TGCAGTGAGGGGGCGGGAGGTCAAGAGACCCAGTACTTC. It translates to CSEGAGGQETQYF.

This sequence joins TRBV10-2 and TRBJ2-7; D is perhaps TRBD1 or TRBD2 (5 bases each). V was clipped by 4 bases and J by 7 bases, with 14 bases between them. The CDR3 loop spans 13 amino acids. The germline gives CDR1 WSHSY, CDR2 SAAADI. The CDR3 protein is CASSGTGPGEQYF. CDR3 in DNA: TGCGCCAGCAGTGGGACGGGGCCCGGGGAGCAGTACTTC.

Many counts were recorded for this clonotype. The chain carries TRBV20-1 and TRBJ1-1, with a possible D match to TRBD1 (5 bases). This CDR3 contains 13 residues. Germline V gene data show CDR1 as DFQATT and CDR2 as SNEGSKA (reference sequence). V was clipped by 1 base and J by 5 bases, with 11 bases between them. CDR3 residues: CSARVWGKTEAFF. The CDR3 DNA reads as TGCAGTGCTAGAGTGTGGGGCAAGACTGAAGCTTTCTTT.

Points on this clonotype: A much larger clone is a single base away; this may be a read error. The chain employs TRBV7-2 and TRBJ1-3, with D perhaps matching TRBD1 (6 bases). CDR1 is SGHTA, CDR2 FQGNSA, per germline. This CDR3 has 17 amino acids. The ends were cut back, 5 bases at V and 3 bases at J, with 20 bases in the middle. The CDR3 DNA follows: TGTGCCAGCAGCCCGGATGCGAACAGGGTTGGTGGAAACACCATATATTTT. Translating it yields CASSPDANRVGGNTIYF.

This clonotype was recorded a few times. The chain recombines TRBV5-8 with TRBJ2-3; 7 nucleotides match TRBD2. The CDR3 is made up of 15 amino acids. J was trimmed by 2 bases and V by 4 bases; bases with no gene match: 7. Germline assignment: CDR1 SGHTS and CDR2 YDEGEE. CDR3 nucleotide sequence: TGTGCCAGCAGCCCCGAGAGCGGGGCCACAGATACGCAGTATTTT. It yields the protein CASSPESGATDTQYF.